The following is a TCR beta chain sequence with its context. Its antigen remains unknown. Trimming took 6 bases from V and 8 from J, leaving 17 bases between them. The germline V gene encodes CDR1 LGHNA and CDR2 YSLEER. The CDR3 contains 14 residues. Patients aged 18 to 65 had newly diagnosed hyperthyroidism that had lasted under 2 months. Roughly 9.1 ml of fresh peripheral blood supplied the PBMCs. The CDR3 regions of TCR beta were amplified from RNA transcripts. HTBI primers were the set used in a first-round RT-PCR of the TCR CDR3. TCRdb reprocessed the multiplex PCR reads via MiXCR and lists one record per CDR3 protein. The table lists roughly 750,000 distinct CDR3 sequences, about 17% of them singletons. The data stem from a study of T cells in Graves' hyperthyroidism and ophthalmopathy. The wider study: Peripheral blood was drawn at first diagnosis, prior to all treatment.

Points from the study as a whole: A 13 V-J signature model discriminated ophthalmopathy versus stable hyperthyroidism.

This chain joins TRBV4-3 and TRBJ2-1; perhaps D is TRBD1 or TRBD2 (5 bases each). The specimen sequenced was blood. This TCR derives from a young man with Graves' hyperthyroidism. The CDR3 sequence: CASSPGTLSYEQFF. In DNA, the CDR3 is TGCGCCAGCAGTCCCGGGACCCTGTCCTATGAGCAGTTCTTC.